This record looks at one TCR beta chain sequence and its context. The antigen remains undetermined. Cells designated naive CD8 were CD45RO-negative and were positively selected for CCR7, with terminally differentiated effector memory CD45RA+ cells excluded. The record originates from a study of shared clonotypes between healthy human individuals. Overall study: CD8 memory received one plate per donor, CD8 naive two, CD4 memory three and CD4 naive three.

Study outcomes and limitations: The low donor count limited represented genetic and exposure-history diversity.

The repertoire was sequenced with immunoSEQ multiplex PCR; TCRdb's copy has only in-frame clones and lacks some. The table records about 820,000 clones, almost 95% of them present only once. The CDR3 contains 16 residues. CDR1 and CDR2 (germline): LNHDA, SQIVND (reference sequence). Trimming cost V 7 bases and J 3 bases; bases outside gene matches: 10. This chain connects TRBV19 to TRBJ2-1, with 9 bases that match TRBD2. The specimen sequenced was naive CD8+ T cells sorted from blood. The sequence came from a man aged 30 to 39 in good health. This CDR3 is CASTQAGLAFYNEQFF. As DNA, the CDR3 is TGTGCCAGTACCCAGGCCGGACTAGCGTTCTACAATGAGCAGTTCTTC.